Listed here are 10 T cell receptor beta chains from one sample, sequenced in a study of T-cell memory formation after mild COVID-19. TCRdb analysed the 5' RACE reads with MiXCR anew, one entry per CDR3 protein. The repertoire consists of hundreds of thousands of distinct CDR3 sequences, with 15% to 20% occurring once and the leading ten covering under 25%. Sequenced sample: PBMCs or a T cell subset sorted from them (not recorded which). These TCRs come from a man in his late teens or twenties who had mild COVID-19 (a few samples of this study predate the infection). Cell type and time point are not known.

In this sample, this clonotype turned up a few times. The chain uses TRBV9 and TRBJ2-3; 10 bases match TRBD2. CDR3 size: 16 residues. From germline, CDR1 is SGDLS and CDR2 YYNGEE. The trim removed 4 bases at V and 0 bases at J, leaving 5 bases unmatched. The CDR3 sequence: CASSPGTSDSTDTQYF. For the CDR3, the DNA is TGTGCCAGCAGCCCAGGGACTAGCGATAGCACAGATACGCAGTATTTT.

This clonotype was found a few times. The chain couples TRBV6-2 or TRBV6-3 to TRBJ2-3, with D uncertain. The CDR3 has 16 residues. Per the germline V gene, CDR1 is MNHEY and CDR2 is SVGEGT. V lost 6 bases, J lost 0 bases, and 16 bases lay in between. The CDR3 DNA sequence: TGTGCCAGCAGAACTTGGGCCTCCGTCAGCACAGATACGCAGTATTTT. Residues: CASRTWASVSTDTQYF.

This clonotype was detected a few times. This chain connects TRBV2 to TRBJ2-3; D remains unclear. Trimming stripped 7 bases from V and 5 bases from J, with 7 bases between. The CDR3 runs to 11 residues. Germline CDR1 is SNHLY and CDR2 is FYNNEI. The CDR3 DNA reads as TGTGCCAGCACGGTTCTAGATACGCAGTATTTT. This translates into CASTVLDTQYF.

This clonotype was seen many times. V usage is TRBV7-9 and J usage is TRBJ2-6; 11 bases are shared with TRBD2. CDR1 SEHNR and CDR2 FQNEAQ come from the germline V gene (reference sequence). The CDR3 runs to 18 residues. V dropped 5 bases and J dropped 0; count of bases not matched to a gene: 6. CDR3 sequence (DNA): TGTGCCAGCAGCCCGACTAGCGGGGCGCTCTCTGGGGCCAACGTCCTGACTTTC. The encoded protein is CASSPTSGALSGANVLTF. The whole variable domain, remainder taken from reference TRBV7-9 and TRBJ2-6, is DTGVSQNPRHKITKRGQNVTFRCDPISEHNRLYWYRQTLGQGPEFLTYFQNEAQLEKSRLLSDRFSAERPKGSFSTLEIQRTEQGDSAMYLCASSPTSGALSGANVLTFGAGSRLTVL.

This clonotype was recorded a few times. This chain connects TRBV12-3 or TRBV12-4 to TRBJ2-3; no clear D gene. The CDR3 runs to 13 residues. V was clipped by 3 bases and J by 6 bases, with 10 bases between them. The CDR3 protein is CASSFVGWDTQYF. DNA for the CDR3: TGTGCCAGCAGTTTCGTGGGCTGGGATACGCAGTATTTT.

This clonotype was seen only a few times. The genes are TRBV7-3 and TRBJ1-1, with D possibly matching TRBD1 (6 bases). CDR1 SGHTA and CDR2 FQGTGA come from the germline V gene. The CDR3 has 14 amino acids. V lost 5 bases, J lost 0 bases, and 10 bases lay in between. The CDR3 region is CASSEGGLNTEAFF. The DNA for the CDR3 is TGTGCCAGCAGCGAAGGGGGGCTGAACACTGAAGCTTTCTTT.

This clonotype was observed a few times. The J gene is TRBJ2-5, the V gene TRBV2, with 7 positions matching TRBD1. The CDR3 covers 14 residues. The V gene's germline CDR1 is SNHLY and CDR2 FYNNEI. With V trimmed by 4 bases and J by 2 bases, 4 bases remained unmatched. CDR3: CASSAWDRQETQYF. The CDR3 DNA reads TGTGCCAGCAGTGCTTGGGACAGACAAGAGACCCAGTACTTC.

This clonotype has a count of ten or more. The gene calls are TRBV5-4 and TRBJ2-7, with D possibly being TRBD1 (5 bases). The CDR3 is made up of 15 amino acids. Trimming cost V 4 bases and J 4 bases, with 18 bases left between them. Germline CDR1 reads SGHNT; CDR2 reads YYREEE (reference sequence). The CDR3 is CASSPSPSDSYEQYF. In DNA, the CDR3 is TGTGCCAGCAGCCCCAGCCCAAGCGACAGTTACGAGCAGTACTTC.

The chain links TRBV7-2 to TRBJ2-7; D is possibly TRBD2 (5 bases). Germline V lookup: CDR1 SGHTA, CDR2 FQGNSA. Trimming pared 2 bases from V and 4 bases from J, leaving 9 bases between. There are 13 residues in the CDR3. This CDR3 is CASSLSAGYEQYV. The CDR3, as DNA: TGTGCCAGCAGCTTATCCGCGGGTTACGAGCAGTACGTC.

This chain links TRBV6-5 with TRBJ2-2; 8 bases align to TRBD1. Losses at the gene ends were 0 bases for V and 6 bases for J; bases not matched to a gene: 0. This CDR3 is 14 amino acids long. Germline CDR1 MNHEY, CDR2 SVGAGI. The CDR3 sequence: CASSYSRGPGELFF. In DNA form, the CDR3 reads TGTGCCAGCAGTTACTCCAGGGGGCCCGGGGAGCTGTTTTTT.